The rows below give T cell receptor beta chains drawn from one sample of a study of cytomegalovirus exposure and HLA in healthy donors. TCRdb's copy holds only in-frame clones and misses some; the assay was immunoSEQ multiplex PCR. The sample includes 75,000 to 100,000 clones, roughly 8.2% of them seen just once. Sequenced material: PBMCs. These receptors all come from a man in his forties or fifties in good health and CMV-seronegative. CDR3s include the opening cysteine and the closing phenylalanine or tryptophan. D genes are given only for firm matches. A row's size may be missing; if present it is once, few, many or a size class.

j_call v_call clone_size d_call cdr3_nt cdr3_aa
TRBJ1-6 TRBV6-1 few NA TGTGCCAGCAAAAGGGAGGACGATTCACCCCTCCACTTT CASKREDDSPLHF
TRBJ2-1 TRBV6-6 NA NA TGTGCCAGCAGTTACTCGGGGGGATTCAATGAGCAGTTCTTC CASSYSGGFNEQFF
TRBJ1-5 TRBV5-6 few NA TGTGCCAGCAGCTTGGCACGGTCGTCTTTGGCCCAGCATTTT CASSLARSSLAQHF
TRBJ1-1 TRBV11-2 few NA TGTGCCAGCAGCTTATACCCGACAAACACTGAAGCTTTCTTT CASSLYPTNTEAFF
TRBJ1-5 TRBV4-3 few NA TGCGCCAGCAGCCAAGATGGGAGAGGCAATCAGCCCCAGCATTTT CASSQDGRGNQPQHF
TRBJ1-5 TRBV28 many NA TGTGCCAGCAGCGATGGGATACGCCGACTAAATCAGCCCCAGCATTTT CASSDGIRRLNQPQHF
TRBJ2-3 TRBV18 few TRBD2 TGTGCCAGCTCACCCAGACTAGCGGGAAATACAGATACGCAGTATTTT CASSPRLAGNTDTQYF
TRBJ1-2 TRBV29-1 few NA TGCAGCGAGAGTCACGGGGATGGCTACACCTTC CSESHGDGYTF
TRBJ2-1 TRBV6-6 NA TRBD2 TGTGCCAGCAGTTACCTCGGACTAGCGGGAGGGAATGAGCAGTTCTTC CASSYLGLAGGNEQFF
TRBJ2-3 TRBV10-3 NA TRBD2 TGTGCCAGCCGACCGGGACTAGCGGGGGTTGGCGGCACAGATACGCAGTATTTT CASRPGLAGVGGTDTQYF